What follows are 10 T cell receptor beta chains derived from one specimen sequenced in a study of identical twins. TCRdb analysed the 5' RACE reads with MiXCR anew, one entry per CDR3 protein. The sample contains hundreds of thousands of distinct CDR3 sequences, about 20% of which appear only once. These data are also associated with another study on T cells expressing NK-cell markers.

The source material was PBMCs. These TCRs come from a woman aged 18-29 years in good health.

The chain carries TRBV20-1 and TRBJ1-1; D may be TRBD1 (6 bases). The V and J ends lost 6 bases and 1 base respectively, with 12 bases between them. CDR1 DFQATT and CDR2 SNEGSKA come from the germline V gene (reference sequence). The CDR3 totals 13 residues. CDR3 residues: CSATGQTNTEAFF. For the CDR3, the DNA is TGCAGTGCCACGGGACAAACGAACACTGAAGCTTTCTTT.

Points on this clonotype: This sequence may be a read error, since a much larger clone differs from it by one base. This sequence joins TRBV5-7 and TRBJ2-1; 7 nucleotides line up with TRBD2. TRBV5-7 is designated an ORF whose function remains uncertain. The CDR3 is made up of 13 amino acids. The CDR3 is CASGSGTTTEPFF. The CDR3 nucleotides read TGTGCCAGCGGTTCCGGGACTACCACTGAGCCGTTCTTC.

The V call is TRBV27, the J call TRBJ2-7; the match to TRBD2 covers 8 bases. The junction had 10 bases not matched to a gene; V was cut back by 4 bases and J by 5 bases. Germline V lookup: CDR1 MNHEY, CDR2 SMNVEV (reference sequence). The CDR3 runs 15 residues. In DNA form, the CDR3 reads TGTGCCAGCAGTTCGGGGGGGCGGATAGGAAACGAGCAGTACTTC. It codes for CASSSGGRIGNEQYF.

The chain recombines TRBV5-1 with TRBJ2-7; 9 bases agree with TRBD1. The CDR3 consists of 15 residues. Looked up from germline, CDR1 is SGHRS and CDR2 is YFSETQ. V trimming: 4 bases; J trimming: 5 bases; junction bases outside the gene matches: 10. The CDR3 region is CASSPGSGQGNEQYF. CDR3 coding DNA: TGCGCCAGCAGCCCCGGCTCGGGACAGGGCAACGAGCAGTACTTC.

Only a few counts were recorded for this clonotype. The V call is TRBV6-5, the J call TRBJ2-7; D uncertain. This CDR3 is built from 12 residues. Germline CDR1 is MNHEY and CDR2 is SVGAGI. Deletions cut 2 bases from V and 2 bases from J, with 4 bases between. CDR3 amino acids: CASSYDTYEQYF. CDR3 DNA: TGTGCCAGCAGTTACGACACCTACGAGCAGTACTTC.

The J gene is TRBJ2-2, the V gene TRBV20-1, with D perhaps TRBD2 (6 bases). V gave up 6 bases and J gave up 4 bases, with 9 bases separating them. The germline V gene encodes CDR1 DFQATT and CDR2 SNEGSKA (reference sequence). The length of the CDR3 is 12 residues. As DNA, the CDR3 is TGCAGTGCGTCCGGGAGCACCGGGGAGCTGTTTTTT. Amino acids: CSASGSTGELFF.

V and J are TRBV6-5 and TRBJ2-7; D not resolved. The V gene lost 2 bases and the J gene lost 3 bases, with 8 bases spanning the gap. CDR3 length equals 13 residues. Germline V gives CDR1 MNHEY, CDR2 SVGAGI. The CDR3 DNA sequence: TGTGCCAGCAGTTACCTGGGGAACTACGAGCAGTACTTC. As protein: CASSYLGNYEQYF.

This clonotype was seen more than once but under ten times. The chain's CDR3 is CSARSGILETQYF. The CDR3 DNA reads TGCAGTGCCAGGTCAGGGATCCTTGAGACCCAGTACTTC. This sequence joins TRBV20-1 and TRBJ2-5; maybe TRBD1 (5 bases). The CDR3 spans 13 residues. Germline CDR1 is DFQATT and CDR2 is SNEGSKA (reference sequence). Trimming stripped 6 bases from V and 5 bases from J, with 16 bases between.

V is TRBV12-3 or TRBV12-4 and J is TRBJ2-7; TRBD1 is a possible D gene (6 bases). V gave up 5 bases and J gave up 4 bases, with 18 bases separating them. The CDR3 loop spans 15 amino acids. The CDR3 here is CASSRDTQGIYEQYF. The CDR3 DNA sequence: TGTGCCAGCAGTCGGGACACGCAAGGAATATACGAGCAGTACTTC.

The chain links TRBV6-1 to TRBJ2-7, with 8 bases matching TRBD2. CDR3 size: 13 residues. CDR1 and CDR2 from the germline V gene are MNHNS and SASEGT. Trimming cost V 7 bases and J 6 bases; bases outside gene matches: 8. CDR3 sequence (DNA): TGTGCCAGCATCAACGGGGGGGGTGGCGAGCAGTACTTC. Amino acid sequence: CASINGGGGEQYF.